This TCR beta chain was sequenced for a study of identical twins. Study observations and caveats: Analyses based on zero insertions could be partly confounded by invariant MAIT and iNKT cells. The study reached conclusions through statistical analysis that was cross-sectional, not following the same donors.

Donors uniformly comprised healthy Caucasians. The germline gives CDR1 SNHLY, CDR2 FYNNEI. This CDR3 region has 16 residues. cDNA carried unique molecular identifiers, and a universal primer site was added by template switching. TCRdb analysed the 5' RACE reads with MiXCR anew, one entry per CDR3 protein. The sample records 1.5 million to 2 million distinct CDR3 sequences, under 35% being singletons. Remarks on this clonotype: Its target is unknown. The junction departs from the called germline gene at one end, perhaps through a read error.

The chain combines TRBV2 with TRBJ2-1; 14 bases agree with TRBD2. This TCR was recovered from a newborn girl in good health. The sample taken for sequencing was cord blood. Written as DNA, the CDR3 is TGTGCCAGCAGCCCACCGGGACTAGCGGGAGAAAATGAGCGGTTCTTC. Translation: CASSPPGLAGENERFF.